The rows below give T cell receptor beta chains drawn from one sample of a study of spatial heterogeneity in lung cancer. TCRdb re-derived calls from the 5' RACE reads in MiXCR, one entry per CDR3 protein. This sample has 65,000 to 85,000 distinct CDR3 sequences; approximately 21% occur once, and the top ten carry about 6.8%. The sequences come from PBMCs, collected at surgery. The receptors were gathered from a male donor with early-stage non-small cell lung cancer. Each CDR3 is given with its conserved first and last residue. Each record gives: D gene, J gene, clone size, V gene, CDR3 protein, CDR3 DNA. A D gene is named only where the DNA matches it firmly. Clone size is not always given. Where it is, it says once, few, many or a class for expanded clones.

d_call: .
j_call: TRBJ1-5
clone_size: .
v_call: TRBV9
cdr3_aa: CASSVDGISNQPQHF
cdr3_nt: TGTGCCAGCAGCGTCGACGGGATTAGCAATCAGCCCCAGCATTTT

d_call: .
j_call: TRBJ2-7
clone_size: many
v_call: TRBV4-2
cdr3_aa: CASSLYEQYF
cdr3_nt: TGTGCCAGCAGCCTGTACGAGCAGTACTTC

d_call: .
j_call: TRBJ2-5
clone_size: few
v_call: TRBV5-8
cdr3_aa: CASSYQGTGNVGETQYF
cdr3_nt: TGTGCCAGCAGTTATCAGGGCACAGGAAATGTAGGGGAGACCCAGTACTTC

d_call: TRBD2
j_call: TRBJ2-7
clone_size: .
v_call: TRBV5-4
cdr3_aa: CASSRGTSGTYEQYF
cdr3_nt: TGTGCCAGCAGCCGAGGGACTAGCGGGACCTACGAGCAGTACTTC

d_call: .
j_call: TRBJ2-3
clone_size: many
v_call: TRBV28
cdr3_aa: CASSPGVRSTDTQYF
cdr3_nt: TGTGCCAGCAGTCCAGGGGTGAGGAGCACAGATACGCAGTATTTT

d_call: .
j_call: TRBJ2-7
clone_size: many
v_call: TRBV5-4
cdr3_aa: CASSLSDEQYF
cdr3_nt: TGTGCCAGCAGCTTATCGGACGAGCAGTACTTC

d_call: .
j_call: TRBJ1-5
clone_size: many
v_call: TRBV6-1
cdr3_aa: CASSEGSGGQPQHF
cdr3_nt: TGTGCCAGCAGTGAAGGGTCTGGAGGTCAGCCCCAGCATTTT

d_call: .
j_call: TRBJ2-5
clone_size: many
v_call: TRBV12-5
cdr3_aa: CASGLVLTGASETQYF
cdr3_nt: TGTGCTAGTGGTTTGGTACTGACTGGGGCCTCCGAGACCCAGTACTTC

d_call: .
j_call: TRBJ1-1
clone_size: few
v_call: TRBV14
cdr3_aa: CASSQLGQGQAFF
cdr3_nt: TGTGCCAGCAGCCAATTAGGTCAGGGGCAAGCTTTCTTT

d_call: TRBD2
j_call: TRBJ2-3
clone_size: medium-sized
v_call: TRBV9
cdr3_aa: CASSPTPLAGSSTDTQYF
cdr3_nt: TGTGCCAGCAGCCCTACCCCACTAGCGGGGAGTAGCACAGATACGCAGTATTTT

d_call: TRBD2
j_call: TRBJ2-7
clone_size: once
v_call: TRBV2
cdr3_aa: CAGSEFSRGSYYEQYF
cdr3_nt: TGTGCCGGCAGTGAGTTCTCGCGGGGGAGCTACTACGAGCAGTACTTC

d_call: .
j_call: TRBJ2-1
clone_size: few
v_call: TRBV19
cdr3_aa: CASSIRDGGEQFF
cdr3_nt: TGTGCCAGTAGTATCAGGGATGGTGGTGAGCAGTTCTTC

d_call: TRBD2
j_call: TRBJ2-3
clone_size: many
v_call: TRBV7-2
cdr3_aa: CASSSRLAGGDTQYF
cdr3_nt: TGTGCCAGCAGCTCCCGACTAGCGGGAGGAGATACGCAGTATTTT

d_call: TRBD1
j_call: TRBJ1-2
clone_size: few
v_call: TRBV9
cdr3_aa: CASTPGTGDIYGYTF
cdr3_nt: TGTGCCAGCACTCCCGGGACAGGGGACATCTATGGCTACACCTTC

d_call: .
j_call: TRBJ1-2
clone_size: few
v_call: TRBV20-1
cdr3_aa: CSASRPPRGYTF
cdr3_nt: TGCAGTGCTAGTCGGCCTCCGCGGGGCTACACCTTC

d_call: .
j_call: TRBJ1-2
clone_size: .
v_call: TRBV7-2
cdr3_aa: CASEGVSYGYTF
cdr3_nt: TGTGCCAGCGAGGGGGTGAGCTATGGCTACACCTTC

d_call: .
j_call: TRBJ2-1
clone_size: many
v_call: TRBV12-5
cdr3_aa: CASGLVLKGFGPLRGGSYNEQFF
cdr3_nt: TGTGCTAGTGGTTTGGTACTGAAGGGTTTCGGGCCATTAAGAGGGGGATCCTACAATGAGCAGTTCTTC

d_call: .
j_call: TRBJ2-1
clone_size: few
v_call: TRBV5-1
cdr3_aa: CASSLTGEVGSYNEQFF
cdr3_nt: TGCGCCAGCAGCTTGACGGGAGAGGTTGGCTCCTACAATGAGCAGTTCTTC

d_call: .
j_call: TRBJ2-7
clone_size: .
v_call: TRBV2
cdr3_aa: CASRTPQGPSYEQYF
cdr3_nt: TGTGCCAGCAGGACCCCCCAGGGACCGTCCTACGAGCAGTACTTC

d_call: TRBD2
j_call: TRBJ2-7
clone_size: .
v_call: TRBV6-6
cdr3_aa: CASRRQGTSGMFFYEQYF
cdr3_nt: TGTGCCAGCAGACGACAGGGTACTAGCGGGATGTTTTTCTACGAGCAGTACTTC

d_call: TRBD2
j_call: TRBJ2-5
clone_size: few
v_call: TRBV20-1
cdr3_aa: CSGERGQETQYF
cdr3_nt: TGCAGTGGGGAGCGGGGCCAAGAGACCCAGTACTTC

d_call: .
j_call: TRBJ1-1
clone_size: .
v_call: TRBV12-3/TRBV12-4
cdr3_aa: CASTSGIRATGTEAFF
cdr3_nt: TGTGCCAGCACCTCTGGGATACGGGCTACCGGCACTGAAGCTTTCTTT

d_call: TRBD2
j_call: TRBJ2-1
clone_size: few
v_call: TRBV3-1
cdr3_aa: CASSQGSGGTYNEQFF
cdr3_nt: TGTGCCAGCAGCCAAGGGTCGGGAGGGACTTACAATGAGCAGTTCTTC

d_call: .
j_call: TRBJ2-1
clone_size: .
v_call: TRBV13
cdr3_aa: CASNSRRRGRDNEQFF
cdr3_nt: TGTGCCAGCAACTCCCGCCGCAGGGGTAGAGATAATGAGCAGTTCTTC

d_call: .
j_call: TRBJ2-5
clone_size: .
v_call: TRBV24-1
cdr3_aa: CATSDSTRTETQYF
cdr3_nt: TGTGCCACCAGTGATTCTACCAGGACAGAGACCCAGTACTTC

d_call: TRBD1
j_call: TRBJ1-2
clone_size: .
v_call: TRBV27
cdr3_aa: CAGRAGTGSFDGYTF
cdr3_nt: TGTGCCGGCAGGGCCGGGACAGGGAGTTTCGATGGCTACACCTTC

d_call: TRBD2
j_call: TRBJ2-3
clone_size: .
v_call: TRBV20-1
cdr3_aa: CSAATSGGTDTQYF
cdr3_nt: TGCAGTGCCGCTACTAGCGGGGGCACAGATACGCAGTATTTT

d_call: TRBD1
j_call: TRBJ1-5
clone_size: few
v_call: TRBV27
cdr3_aa: CATSFRGQNQPQHF
cdr3_nt: TGTGCCACCAGTTTTAGGGGACAGAATCAGCCCCAGCATTTT

d_call: .
j_call: TRBJ1-5
clone_size: few
v_call: TRBV5-6
cdr3_aa: CASSWRRGAAQPQHF
cdr3_nt: TGTGCCAGCAGCTGGAGGAGAGGGGCGGCTCAGCCCCAGCATTTT

d_call: TRBD1
j_call: TRBJ2-1
clone_size: many
v_call: TRBV27
cdr3_aa: CASSLWTGDNEQFF
cdr3_nt: TGTGCCAGCAGTTTATGGACAGGGGACAATGAGCAGTTCTTC

d_call: .
j_call: TRBJ1-6
clone_size: medium-sized
v_call: TRBV6-2/TRBV6-3
cdr3_aa: CASSPGRRTPLHF
cdr3_nt: TGTGCCAGCAGCCCGGGACGGAGAACTCCCCTCCACTTT

d_call: .
j_call: TRBJ1-1
clone_size: few
v_call: TRBV7-9
cdr3_aa: CASSLVVGHTEAFF
cdr3_nt: TGTGCCAGCAGCTTAGTGGTGGGCCACACTGAAGCTTTCTTT

d_call: .
j_call: TRBJ2-7
clone_size: few
v_call: TRBV5-1
cdr3_aa: CASSLDAGTYEQYF
cdr3_nt: TGCGCCAGCAGCTTGGATGCAGGAACCTACGAGCAGTACTTC

d_call: .
j_call: TRBJ1-4
clone_size: .
v_call: TRBV4-3
cdr3_aa: CASSQDTRSLRNEKLFF
cdr3_nt: TGCGCCAGCAGCCAAGATACGAGATCCCTCCGAAATGAAAAACTGTTTTTT

d_call: .
j_call: TRBJ1-6
clone_size: few
v_call: TRBV20-1
cdr3_aa: CSATEQGRELYF
cdr3_nt: TGCAGTGCTACGGAACAGGGTCGGGAACTCTACTTT

d_call: TRBD1
j_call: TRBJ1-6
clone_size: .
v_call: TRBV2
cdr3_aa: CASTGGTIRNSPLHF
cdr3_nt: TGTGCCAGCACAGGGGGGACTATTCGTAATTCACCCCTCCACTTT

d_call: .
j_call: TRBJ2-3
clone_size: .
v_call: TRBV5-1
cdr3_aa: CASSSEEGAFGTDTQYF
cdr3_nt: TGCGCCAGCAGCTCGGAGGAGGGGGCGTTCGGAACAGATACGCAGTATTTT

d_call: .
j_call: TRBJ2-2
clone_size: .
v_call: TRBV11-3
cdr3_aa: CASSQRAGELFF
cdr3_nt: TGTGCCAGCAGCCAGAGAGCCGGGGAGCTGTTTTTT

d_call: .
j_call: TRBJ2-7
clone_size: .
v_call: TRBV5-1
cdr3_aa: CASSPEEQYF
cdr3_nt: TGCGCCAGCAGCCCCGAGGAACAGTACTTC

d_call: .
j_call: TRBJ2-7
clone_size: few
v_call: TRBV7-3
cdr3_aa: CASSLLNLPPSSYEQYF
cdr3_nt: TGTGCCAGCAGCCTTTTGAACCTACCGCCCAGCTCCTACGAGCAGTACTTC

d_call: TRBD1
j_call: TRBJ1-5
clone_size: few
v_call: TRBV3-1
cdr3_aa: CASSQGSQGNTQPQHF
cdr3_nt: TGTGCCAGCAGCCAAGGTTCACAGGGGAACACTCAGCCCCAGCATTTT

d_call: .
j_call: TRBJ1-5
clone_size: few
v_call: TRBV5-6
cdr3_aa: CASSTIRGQPQHF
cdr3_nt: TGTGCCAGCAGCACCATTAGGGGTCAGCCCCAGCATTTT

d_call: TRBD2
j_call: TRBJ2-1
clone_size: once
v_call: TRBV20-1
cdr3_aa: CSARSDRRLADTSYNEQFF
cdr3_nt: TGCAGTGCTAGATCGGACCGCCGACTAGCGGATACCTCCTACAATGAGCAGTTCTTC

d_call: .
j_call: TRBJ2-3
clone_size: .
v_call: TRBV7-2
cdr3_aa: CASSLGLWARPQYF
cdr3_nt: TGTGCCAGCAGCTTAGGTTTGTGGGCTAGGCCGCAGTATTTT

d_call: TRBD1
j_call: TRBJ1-4
clone_size: few
v_call: TRBV7-9
cdr3_aa: CASSWGQSNEKLFF
cdr3_nt: TGTGCCAGCAGTTGGGGACAGAGTAATGAAAAACTGTTTTTT

d_call: .
j_call: TRBJ1-5
clone_size: many
v_call: TRBV6-6
cdr3_aa: CASTHGQGSVSNQPQHF
cdr3_nt: TGTGCCAGCACCCACGGTCAGGGGTCAGTCAGCAATCAGCCCCAGCATTTT

d_call: TRBD2
j_call: TRBJ2-5
clone_size: .
v_call: TRBV28
cdr3_aa: CASSPSPERGVTQYF
cdr3_nt: TGTGCCAGCAGTCCCTCCCCGGAGCGGGGGGTGACCCAGTACTTC

d_call: .
j_call: TRBJ1-1
clone_size: few
v_call: TRBV9
cdr3_aa: CASSKEGASGTEAFF
cdr3_nt: TGTGCCAGCAGCAAAGAAGGAGCTTCAGGGACTGAAGCTTTCTTT

d_call: TRBD1
j_call: TRBJ1-1
clone_size: .
v_call: TRBV30
cdr3_aa: CAWCRQGVAEAFF
cdr3_nt: TGTGCCTGGTGCAGACAGGGGGTGGCTGAAGCTTTCTTT

d_call: .
j_call: TRBJ2-5
clone_size: .
v_call: TRBV10-2
cdr3_aa: CASSETTLGETQYF
cdr3_nt: TGCGCCAGCAGTGAGACTACCTTGGGGGAGACCCAGTACTTC

d_call: .
j_call: TRBJ1-5
clone_size: many
v_call: TRBV27
cdr3_aa: CASSLVGSNQPQHF
cdr3_nt: TGTGCCAGCAGTTTAGTAGGTAGCAATCAGCCCCAGCATTTT

d_call: TRBD2
j_call: TRBJ2-3
clone_size: few
v_call: TRBV20-1
cdr3_aa: CSASPGSGSPSTDTQYF
cdr3_nt: TGCAGTGCTAGCCCAGGGAGCGGGAGCCCTAGCACAGATACGCAGTATTTT

d_call: .
j_call: TRBJ2-6
clone_size: many
v_call: TRBV27
cdr3_aa: CASSLGRLSGANVLTF
cdr3_nt: TGTGCCAGCAGTTTAGGACGTCTCTCTGGGGCCAACGTCCTGACTTTC

d_call: TRBD2
j_call: TRBJ2-1
clone_size: few
v_call: TRBV9
cdr3_aa: CASSERGSGTYNEQFF
cdr3_nt: TGTGCCAGCAGCGAGCGAGGTAGCGGGACCTACAATGAGCAGTTCTTC

d_call: .
j_call: TRBJ1-4
clone_size: .
v_call: TRBV14
cdr3_aa: CASSPSTTNEKLFF
cdr3_nt: TGTGCCAGCAGCCCATCCACAACTAATGAAAAACTGTTTTTT

d_call: TRBD2
j_call: TRBJ2-3
clone_size: .
v_call: TRBV7-6
cdr3_aa: CASSPDAGAGDTQYF
cdr3_nt: TGTGCCAGCAGCCCCGACGCGGGAGCCGGGGATACGCAGTATTTT

d_call: .
j_call: TRBJ1-4
clone_size: many
v_call: TRBV28
cdr3_aa: CASSSKDRAWKLFF
cdr3_nt: TGTGCCAGCAGTTCTAAAGACCGGGCTTGGAAACTGTTTTTT